This T cell receptor beta chain was recorded in a study of T cell responses to AZD1222 COVID-19 vaccine. Study-wide context: Second-dose intervals of approximately 4 or approximately 12 weeks were pooled. Study-wide points: Repertoires were sampled only after the peak T cell response. CD4 TCRs linked to vaccination spanned spike, dominating at 160-218 and 743-854.

Only a few counts were recorded for this clone. Its antigen is unknown. The table came from immunoSEQ multiplex PCR; TCRdb's copy has only in-frame clones and leaves some out. Of some 120,000 clones in the sample, 88% were seen once. This specimen consisted of peripheral blood, obtained on day 0 of AZD1222 vaccination. This sequence was found in an adult in good health.

Here the CDR3 DNA reads TGTGCCAGCAAGTCGACGGCACAGGGTATCCAAAAACTGTTTTTT. Translated, it gives CASKSTAQGIQKLFF. The rearrangement uses TRBV6-6 and TRBJ1-4; a weak D match, TRBD1 (6 bases). The germline V gene encodes CDR1 MNHNY and CDR2 SVGAGI (reference sequence). CDR3 size: 15 residues. Trimming cost V 7 bases and J 9 bases, with 21 bases left between them.